This T cell receptor (beta chain) derives from a study of CDR3 diversity in severe acne. By its share, this clonotype is medium-sized (0.01 to 0.1%). The CDR3 has 12 residues. Trimming left V 0 bases short and J 9 bases short, with 9 bases between. The germline V gene encodes CDR1 SGHTS and CDR2 YDEGEE. TCRdb itself ran the PCR reads through MiXCR, one entry per CDR3 protein. The sample consists of around 85,000 distinct CDR3 sequences, around 50% of them appearing once. Sequencing input: blood. The source of this sequence is a male donor with severe acne vulgaris. This chain joins TRBV5-8 and TRBJ1-2, with D unclear. CDR3 protein: CASSLDGISYTF. The CDR3 DNA reads as TGTGCCAGCAGCTTGGACGGGATTAGCTACACCTTC.